The source of this TCR beta chain is a study of blood T cell repertoires in COVID-19. Study in general: Material from acute and convalescent COVID-19 was sourced from the United States, Italy and Spain. The cDNA or gDNA used as material had been derived from T cells, B-cell-depleted T cells, or PBMCs.

This clone appeared a single time. Cohorts were determined from participant-reported clinical history. The V segment lost 5 bases and the J segment 8 bases; nucleotides outside the gene matches: 7. The CDR3 contains 16 residues. The germline gives CDR1 LNHDA, CDR2 SQIVND (reference sequence). Methods used by the authors: Amplifying reference gene primers gave estimates of nucleated cell counts. Clones were read by immunoSEQ multiplex PCR, and TCRdb kept only the in-frame ones, dropping some. V, J and clone size derive from that table, while D and trimming were established from the DNA sequence. Here the sample spans some 140,000 clones, approximately 81% being singletons.

This sequence joins TRBV19 and TRBJ2-1; 15 bases map to TRBD2. This TCR derives from a man aged 35 to 55 with acute COVID-19. Sequenced sample: PBMCs or T cells enriched from blood (not recorded which). The DNA of the CDR3 is TGTGCCAGTAGTCCGCGGACTAGCGGGAGGGTCGATGAGCAGTTCTTC. This translates into CASSPRTSGRVDEQFF.